Reported below is one T cell receptor beta chain. The antigen is not known. In germline, CDR1 is GTSNPN, CDR2 SVGIG (reference sequence). This CDR3 has 10 amino acids. The ends were cut back, 7 bases at V and 3 bases at J, with 6 bases in the middle. This sample was taken from a study of cytomegalovirus exposure and HLA in healthy donors. Study-wide findings and caveats: A further, later analysis showed that HLA-associated TCR beta chains (compared with equally common others) were more clonally expanded. A later analysis found common viral pathogens apparently linked to several of the most significant clusters. About 180 TCR beta chains were listed as cytomegalovirus-associated.

Primers included in the PCR were 60 Vbeta and 13 Jbeta primers. In the original processing: Later, some 75 million unique TCR beta chains were counted in an analysis, and around 11 million of them were shared. TCRdb's table, derived via immunoSEQ multiplex PCR, lists solely in-frame clones and lacks some. The V and J calls and the clone size are those of that table, but D and trimming were determined from the DNA. Of about 88,000 clones in the sample, less than 70% were seen once. The sample taken for sequencing was PBMCs. This clonotype was obtained from a man in his fifties in good health and CMV-seronegative. J is TRBJ1-1 and V is TRBV30; D unclear. This chain's CDR3 is CASIHTEAFF. As DNA, the CDR3 is TGTGCCTCTATACACACTGAAGCTTTCTTT. Based on the CDR3 plus reference TRBV30 and TRBJ1-1, the full variable domain is SQTIHQWPATLVQPVGSPLSLECTVEGTSNPNLYWYRQAAGRGLQLLFYSVGIGQISSEVPQNLSASRPQDRQFILSSKKLLLSDSGFYLCASIHTEAFFGQGTRLTVV.